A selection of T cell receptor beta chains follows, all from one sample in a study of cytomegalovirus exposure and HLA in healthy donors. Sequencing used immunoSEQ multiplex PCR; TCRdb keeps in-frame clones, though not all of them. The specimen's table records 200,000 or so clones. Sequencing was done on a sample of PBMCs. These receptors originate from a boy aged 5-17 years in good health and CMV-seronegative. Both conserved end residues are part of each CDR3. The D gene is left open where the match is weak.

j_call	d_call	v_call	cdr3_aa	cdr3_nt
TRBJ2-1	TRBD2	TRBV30	CAWSVAGGPYNEQFF	TGTGCCTGGAGTGTCGCGGGGGGACCCTACAATGAGCAGTTCTTC
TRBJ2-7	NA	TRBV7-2	CASSLFGANYYEQYF	TGTGCCAGCAGCTTATTTGGAGCGAACTACTACGAGCAGTACTTC
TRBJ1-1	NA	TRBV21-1	CASSTRTGDEAFF	TGTGCCAGCAGCACCAGGACAGGCGATGAAGCTTTCTTT
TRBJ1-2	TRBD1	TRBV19	CASKRQGDYGYTF	TGTGCCAGCAAAAGACAGGGTGACTATGGCTACACCTTC
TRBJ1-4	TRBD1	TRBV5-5	CASSFRDRVEKLFF	TGTGCCAGCAGCTTCAGAGACAGGGTTGAAAAACTGTTTTTT
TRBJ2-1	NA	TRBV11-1	CATKDTFFPIWFF	TGTGCCACCAAGGACACCTTTTTTCCGATTTGGTTCTTC
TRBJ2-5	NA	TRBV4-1	CASSPGTPQETQYF	TGCGCCAGCAGCCCCGGGACACCCCAAGAGACCCAGTACTTC
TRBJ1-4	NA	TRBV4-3	CASSQDLRQGDEKLFF	TGCGCCAGCAGCCAAGACTTGAGGCAGGGCGATGAAAAACTGTTTTTT
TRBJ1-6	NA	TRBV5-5	CASSLEGHGSPLHF	TGTGCCAGCAGCTTGGAGGGGCACGGTTCACCCCTCCACTTT
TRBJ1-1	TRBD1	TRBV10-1	CASSDPTGRNTEAFF	TGCGCCAGCAGTGACCCGACAGGGAGGAACACTGAAGCTTTCTTT
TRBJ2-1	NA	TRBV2	CATLVESSYNEQFF	TGTGCCACCCTCGTTGAGTCGTCCTACAATGAGCAGTTCTTC
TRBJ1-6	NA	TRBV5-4	CASSLGFGDSPLHF	TGTGCCAGCAGCTTGGGATTCGGGGATTCACCCCTCCACTTT
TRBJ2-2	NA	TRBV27	CASSLPSVAGELFF	TGTGCCAGCAGTTTACCCTCAGTCGCCGGGGAGCTGTTTTTT
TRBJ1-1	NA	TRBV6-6	CASVPQLNTEAFF	TGTGCCAGCGTCCCCCAATTGAACACTGAAGCTTTCTTT
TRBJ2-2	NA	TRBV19	CASSLGGSVGELFF	TGTGCCAGTAGTCTCGGAGGGTCAGTCGGGGAGCTGTTTTTT
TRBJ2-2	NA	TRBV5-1	CASSSSGQGGTGELFF	TGCGCCAGCAGCTCGTCGGGCCAGGGTGGTACCGGGGAGCTGTTTTTT
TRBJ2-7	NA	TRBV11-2	CASSLDRGHEQYF	TGTGCCAGCAGCTTAGATCGGGGTCATGAGCAGTACTTC
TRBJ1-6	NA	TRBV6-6	CASSYSGKQQSPLHF	TGTGCCAGCAGTTACTCAGGCAAACAGCAATCACCCCTCCACTTT
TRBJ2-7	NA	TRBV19	CASSIDGQGKYEQYF	TGTGCCAGTAGTATAGACGGTCAGGGAAAATACGAGCAGTACTTC
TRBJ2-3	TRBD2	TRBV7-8	CASSHVFLAGASFPDTQYF	TGTGCCAGCAGCCATGTCTTCCTAGCGGGAGCCTCTTTCCCAGATACGCAGTATTTT
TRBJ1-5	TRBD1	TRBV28	CASSPSGQGEQPQHF	TGTGCCAGCAGCCCCTCGGGACAGGGAGAACAGCCCCAGCATTTT
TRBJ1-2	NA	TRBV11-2	CASSLDMGAGYGYTF	TGTGCCAGCAGCTTAGATATGGGGGCTGGATATGGCTACACCTTC
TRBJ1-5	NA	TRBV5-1	CASSPGVVGQPQHF	TGCGCCAGCAGTCCAGGGGTCGTAGGTCAGCCCCAGCATTTT
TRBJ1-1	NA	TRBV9	CASSAFPGSDTEAFF	TGTGCCAGCAGCGCCTTTCCGGGGTCTGACACTGAAGCTTTCTTT
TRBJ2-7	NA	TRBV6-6	CASSYAGARYEQYF	TGTGCCAGCAGTTATGCAGGGGCCCGATACGAGCAGTACTTC
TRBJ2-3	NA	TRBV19	CASSGQGTDTQYF	TGTGCCAGTAGTGGTCAGGGCACAGATACGCAGTATTTT
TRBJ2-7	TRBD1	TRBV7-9	CASSWDREIYEQYF	TGTGCCAGCAGCTGGGACAGGGAGATCTACGAGCAGTACTTC
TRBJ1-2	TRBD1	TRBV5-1	CASSSDREVDGYTF	TGCGCCAGCAGCTCTGACAGGGAGGTGGACGGCTACACCTTC
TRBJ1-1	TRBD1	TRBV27	CASRDRSHTEAFF	TGTGCCAGCAGGGACAGGAGTCACACTGAAGCTTTCTTT
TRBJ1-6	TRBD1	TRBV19	CASSVLTGGIHSPLHF	TGTGCCAGTAGTGTACTAACAGGGGGTATACATTCACCCCTCCACTTT
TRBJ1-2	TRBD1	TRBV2	CAILGTGYGYTF	TGTGCCATCCTCGGGACAGGCTATGGCTACACCTTC
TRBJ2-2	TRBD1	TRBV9	CASSNRDRGPGELFF	TGTGCCAGCAGCAACCGGGACAGGGGTCCCGGGGAGCTGTTTTTT
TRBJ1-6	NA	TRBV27	CASSWATLAPLHF	TGTGCCAGCAGTTGGGCAACACTGGCACCCCTCCACTTT
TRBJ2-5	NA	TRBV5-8	CASQSGGRRGETQYF	TGTGCCAGCCAATCCGGAGGGAGGCGAGGGGAGACCCAGTACTTC
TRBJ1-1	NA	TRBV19	CASRPNRAQAGRAFF	TGTGCCAGTAGACCAAACAGGGCTCAGGCGGGTCGGGCTTTCTTT
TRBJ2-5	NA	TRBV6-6	CASSFRQRYQETQYF	TGTGCCAGCAGTTTCAGACAGAGGTACCAAGAGACCCAGTACTTC
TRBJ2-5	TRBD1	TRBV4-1	CASSQATGEETQYF	TGCGCCAGCAGCCAGGCGACAGGGGAAGAGACCCAGTACTTC
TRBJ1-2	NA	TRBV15	CATSRDQRGVNYGYTF	TGTGCCACCAGCAGAGATCAACGAGGAGTGAACTATGGCTACACCTTC
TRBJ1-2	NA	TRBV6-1	CASSDTAFGYTF	TGTGCCAGCAGCGACACGGCTTTTGGCTACACCTTC
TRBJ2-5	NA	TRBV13	CASSPGGWTVHETQYF	TGTGCCAGCAGTCCAGGTGGCTGGACTGTACATGAGACCCAGTACTTC
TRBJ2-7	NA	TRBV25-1	CASSEWQVGEQYF	TGTGCCAGCAGTGAATGGCAGGTCGGAGAGCAGTACTTC
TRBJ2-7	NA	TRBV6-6	CASSGATDYEQYF	TGTGCCAGCAGTGGGGCGACGGACTACGAGCAGTACTTC
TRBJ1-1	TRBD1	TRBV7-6	CASSLKGAGGAFF	TGTGCCAGCAGCTTAAAGGGGGCAGGGGGAGCTTTCTTT
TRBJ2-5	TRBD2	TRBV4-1	CASSQILAGAETQYF	TGCGCCAGCAGCCAAATACTAGCGGGGGCGGAGACCCAGTACTTC
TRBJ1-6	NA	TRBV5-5	CASSFQGFNSPLHF	TGTGCCAGCAGCTTCCAGGGATTTAATTCACCCCTCCACTTT
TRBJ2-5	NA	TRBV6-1	CASSPTRRKTQYF	TGTGCCAGCAGCCCGACTAGAAGGAAGACCCAGTACTTC
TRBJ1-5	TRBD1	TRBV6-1	CASSEISLDRGWQPQHF	TGTGCCAGCAGTGAAATAAGCCTGGACAGGGGATGGCAGCCCCAGCATTTT
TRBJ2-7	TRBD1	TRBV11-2	CASTSSGTGLFEQYF	TGTGCCAGCACATCATCCGGGACAGGGCTTTTTGAGCAGTACTTC
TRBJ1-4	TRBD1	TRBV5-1	CASSPRTGGFGLFF	TGCGCCAGCAGCCCGCGGACAGGGGGCTTTGGACTGTTTTTT
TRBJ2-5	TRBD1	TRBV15	CATSIGTGGKETQYF	TGTGCCACCAGCATCGGGACAGGGGGGAAAGAGACCCAGTACTTC
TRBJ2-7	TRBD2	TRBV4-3	CASSQEGRGGDEQYF	TGCGCCAGCAGCCAAGAAGGAAGGGGAGGGGACGAGCAGTACTTC
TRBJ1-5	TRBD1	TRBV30	CAWATGGYQPQHF	TGTGCCTGGGCCACAGGGGGATATCAGCCCCAGCATTTT
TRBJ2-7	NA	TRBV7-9	CASSPRVGGFAYEQYF	TGTGCCAGCAGCCCCCGGGTGGGGGGATTCGCCTACGAGCAGTACTTC
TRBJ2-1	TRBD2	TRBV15	CATSDSGGLEQFF	TGTGCCACCAGTGATAGCGGGGGGCTTGAGCAGTTCTTC
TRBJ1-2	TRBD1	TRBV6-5	CASRDSNYGYTF	TGTGCCAGTCGGGACAGCAACTATGGCTACACCTTC
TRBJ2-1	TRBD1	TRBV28	CASTPPGQLYNEQFF	TGTGCCAGCACGCCGCCGGGACAGCTTTACAATGAGCAGTTCTTC
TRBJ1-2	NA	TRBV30	CAWSVGQGPSYGYTF	TGTGCCTGGAGTGTAGGGCAGGGCCCGAGCTATGGCTACACCTTC
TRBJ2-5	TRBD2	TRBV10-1	CARGGGGGAIVSVETQYF	TGCGCCAGGGGAGGGGGCGGGGGGGCAATTGTAAGTGTAGAGACCCAGTACTTC
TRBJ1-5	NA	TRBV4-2	CASSQDASDGQPQHF	TGTGCCAGCAGCCAAGATGCCAGCGACGGTCAGCCCCAGCATTTT
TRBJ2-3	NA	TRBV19	CASSSVVADTQYF	TGTGCCAGTAGTTCGGTCGTTGCAGATACGCAGTATTTT